This TCR beta chain stems from a study of beta chain features in type 1 diabetes listed by TCRdb under 2018. Study-level background: Patients and healthy donors did not differ in mean age, gender distribution, total cell number or subset yield. Regulatory and stem cell-like memory subsets were obtained from only 8 patients and roughly 8 healthy donors, while naive and central memory subsets were obtained from all 28 donors. A total of roughly 99 million sorted cells were examined across all samples, and the number of cells per subset was strongly correlated with RNA yield. In the study, TCRB repertoires of sorted circulating CD4+ T cell subsets from recently diagnosed type 1 diabetes patients were compared with those of matched healthy donors.

On the study overall, not on this receptor specifically: Naive, central memory and regulatory TCRB repertoires appeared more similar among patients than among healthy donors. Fewer insertions and more nucleotide deletions at VDJ recombination sites were observed in patients with type 1 diabetes, implying thymic rearrangement abnormalities. Type 1 diabetes patients showed a moderate but significant shortening of TCRB CDR3 length in all four CD4+ subsets. HLA sub-analyses involved small numbers of individuals, so any influence of HLA type on TCRB rearrangement remained unresolved. PCR might favor shorter templates, but patient and control samples were amplified and corrected together, so any skew would affect both groups equally. Because cDNA rather than genomic DNA was sequenced, highly expressing activated cells could have been over-represented, although no difference in activation and CD3 levels was found between groups.

The entire isolated RNA was reverse transcribed using the High Capacity cDNA Reverse Transcription Kit, and thus expressed TCRB transcripts were sequenced. Naive, central memory and regulatory T cell samples underwent deep immunoSEQ sequencing, averaging about 3.57 million total reads per sample. Sorted cells were lysed in RLT buffer, and RNA was extracted using DNase-treated RNeasy Micro or Mini kits according to cell number. Each cell subset was processed separately to prevent cross-contamination, with patient and healthy donor samples processed together. The immunoSEQ multiplex PCR was used to amplify TCRB sequences from cDNA, yielding 87-bp fragments that span the CDR3 region. Sequencing of the amplicons was done on the Illumina HiSeq platform. For the original study's pipeline: Synthetic template baselines were used to correct PCR bias computationally, reads within Hamming distance 2 were collapsed together, and singletons that could not be merged were discarded. By aligning reads against IMGT, V, D and J genes, CDR3 length, and insertions or deletions at six rearrangement sites were assigned. Clonotype counts were normalized to sorted cell number within each subset before computing true diversity and Gini coefficients with the tcR R package. The overlap coefficient, calculated on TCRB nucleotide sequences, was used to measure repertoire sharing. As a proxy for the pre-selection repertoire, out-of-frame TCRB sequences from naive cells were analyzed. TCRdb stores this immuneACCESS table with in-frame sequences only. Part of the clones is absent; in the studies checked, under half of the shortfall reflects unresolved V genes, and no reason is known for the rest. The DNA gave D and trimming, while V, J and clone size come from that table. The sample records 450,000 or so clones, roughly an eighth of which are singletons. The biggest ten clones account for about 0.042% of the sample.

The germline V gene yields KGHSH for CDR1 and LQKENI for CDR2. At the junction V is shortened by 4 bases and J by 3 bases; bases outside the gene matches: 6. Including the terminal cysteine and phenylalanine, the CDR3 comprises 15 residues. Only the CDR3 DNA stays, 45 bases, in frame from base 1. About this clone itself: The target of this receptor is not known. No quality values exist for individual bases; no much larger clone is one base distant.

Each donor gave one peripheral blood draw, averaging approximately 120 mL, which was collected into heparinised tubes. Using a panel that included CD45RO, CCR7, CD25, CD127, CD95 and CD27, naive, central memory, regulatory and stem cell-like memory CD4+ T cells were sorted on a BD FACSAria II. Every sorted population had a purity above 95%. PBMCs were isolated right away by Lymphoprep density gradient centrifugation and were stained directly, without culture. So that batch effects would be minimized, each experiment stained and sorted samples in pairs, pairing one healthy donor with one patient. Sequenced input: naive CD4+ T cells from blood. Interpreted using the paper, the cell subset or site label stands for: true naive CD4+ T cells. The receptor's source is a woman between 18 and 30 years old in good health. The rearranged chain carries TRBV18 and TRBJ2-5, and 9 junctional nucleotides match TRBD2. The CDR3 is CASSRLAGAEETQYF. The DNA sequence is TGTGCCAGCTCACGTTTAGCGGGGGCCGAAGAGACCCAGTACTTC.